This is a list of T cell receptor beta chains from one sample in a study of blood T cell repertoires in COVID-19. Generated by immunoSEQ multiplex PCR, the TCRdb table keeps only in-frame clones and is missing some. The data show nearly 400,000 clones, nearly 90% seen once. Sequenced input: PBMCs or T cells enriched from blood (not recorded which). These receptors were collected from a young woman who had recovered from COVID-19. Both conserved end residues are trimmed from each CDR3. Each record gives: V gene, CDR3 protein.

V gene: TRBV2; CDR3 protein: ASSEYAGATDTQY
V gene: TRBV9; CDR3 protein: ASSVQDRVNTIY
V gene: TRBV5-1; CDR3 protein: ASSRPLATKNIQY
V gene: TRBV12-5; CDR3 protein: ASGLELNSPLH
V gene: TRBV27; CDR3 protein: ASSSLAGTPYEQY
V gene: TRBV5-1; CDR3 protein: ASSLEAGRYGYT
V gene: TRBV27; CDR3 protein: ASSSPGGIGGELF
V gene: TRBV28; CDR3 protein: ASPPKDSTPGYEQY
V gene: TRBV18; CDR3 protein: ASSRGQGNQPQH
V gene: TRBV2; CDR3 protein: ASSLSVNTGELF
V gene: TRBV27; CDR3 protein: ASSLLGEVGYGYT
V gene: TRBV5-4; CDR3 protein: ASSSTSGKYNEQF
V gene: TRBV19; CDR3 protein: ASRVGEQVILSPLH
V gene: TRBV4-1; CDR3 protein: ASSQGQGPGQPQH
V gene: TRBV28; CDR3 protein: ASSPNRGWASGNTIY
V gene: TRBV7-3; CDR3 protein: ASSPTGGGLDEQY
V gene: TRBV4-2; CDR3 protein: ASSQDASLAAYEQY
V gene: TRBV18; CDR3 protein: ASSPPLTGDYGYT
V gene: TRBV12-3/TRBV12-4; CDR3 protein: ASSSKGRTEAF
V gene: TRBV7-9; CDR3 protein: ASSSGDRGKGYT
V gene: TRBV15; CDR3 protein: ATSREGTGGEQY
V gene: TRBV2; CDR3 protein: ASSLDKVDQPQH
V gene: TRBV29-1; CDR3 protein: SATWGTGNTIY
V gene: TRBV5-1; CDR3 protein: ASSLRQGYYEQY
V gene: TRBV20-1; CDR3 protein: IPTGRERY
V gene: TRBV2; CDR3 protein: ASSEFGGLGGNTEAF
V gene: TRBV4-2; CDR3 protein: ASSTFPGLAGGLNNEQF
V gene: TRBV30; CDR3 protein: AWSLGARPEAF
V gene: TRBV2; CDR3 protein: ASSGGADLHNEQF
V gene: TRBV2; CDR3 protein: ASSAMGLAATNEQY
V gene: TRBV5-1; CDR3 protein: ASSVEGQGSYEQY
V gene: TRBV29-1; CDR3 protein: SVSSGRARETQY
V gene: TRBV6-5; CDR3 protein: ASSYEQGYTEAF
V gene: TRBV2; CDR3 protein: ASSESFAGELF
V gene: TRBV28; CDR3 protein: ASRKGGALNVLT
V gene: TRBV5-1; CDR3 protein: ASSFLGQGGGYT
V gene: TRBV5-4; CDR3 protein: ASSLGGTGEAF
V gene: TRBV30; CDR3 protein: AWSASSYNEQF
V gene: TRBV5-1; CDR3 protein: ASSFRDKELYGYT
V gene: TRBV5-1; CDR3 protein: ASSLTNTGASRAF
V gene: TRBV30; CDR3 protein: AWNSKGETQY
V gene: TRBV30; CDR3 protein: AWSVRSSGANVLT
V gene: TRBV24-1; CDR3 protein: ATSREARTSGNTIY
V gene: TRBV9; CDR3 protein: ASSENRGTNEKLF
V gene: TRBV18; CDR3 protein: ASSPSPRGGNQPQH
V gene: TRBV6-4; CDR3 protein: ASSPDRGAGRAF
V gene: TRBV7-2; CDR3 protein: ASSLGGRNTGELF
V gene: TRBV5-1; CDR3 protein: ASSPVTGVYGYT
V gene: TRBV27; CDR3 protein: ASSKRTSGAYEQY
V gene: TRBV11-3; CDR3 protein: ASSSGLAGPSDEQF
V gene: TRBV18; CDR3 protein: ASSAVDEAF